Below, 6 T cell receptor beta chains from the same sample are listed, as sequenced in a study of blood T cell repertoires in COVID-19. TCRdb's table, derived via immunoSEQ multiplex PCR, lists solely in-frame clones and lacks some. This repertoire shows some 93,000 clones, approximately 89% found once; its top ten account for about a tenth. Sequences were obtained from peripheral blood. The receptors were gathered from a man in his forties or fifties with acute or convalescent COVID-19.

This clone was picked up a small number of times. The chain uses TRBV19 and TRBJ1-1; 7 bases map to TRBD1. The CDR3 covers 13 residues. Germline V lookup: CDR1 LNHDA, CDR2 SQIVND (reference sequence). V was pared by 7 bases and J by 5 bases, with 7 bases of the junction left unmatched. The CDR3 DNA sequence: TGTGCCAGTAAGGCGACAGGGAGGACTGAAGCTTTCTTT. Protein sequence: CASKATGRTEAFF.

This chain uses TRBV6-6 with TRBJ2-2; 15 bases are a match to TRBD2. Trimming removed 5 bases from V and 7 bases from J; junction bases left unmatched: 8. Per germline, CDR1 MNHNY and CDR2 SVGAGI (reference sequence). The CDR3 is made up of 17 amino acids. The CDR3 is CASSPRTSGRAGGELFF. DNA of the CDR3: TGTGCCAGCAGTCCCCGGACTAGCGGGAGGGCCGGCGGGGAGCTGTTTTTT.

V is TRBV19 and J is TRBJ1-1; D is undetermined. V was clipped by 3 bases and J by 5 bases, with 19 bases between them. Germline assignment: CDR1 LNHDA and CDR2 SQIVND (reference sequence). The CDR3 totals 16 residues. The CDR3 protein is CASSIQAPNRETEAFF. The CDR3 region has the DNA TGTGCCAGTAGTATCCAGGCCCCAAACAGAGAAACTGAAGCTTTCTTT.

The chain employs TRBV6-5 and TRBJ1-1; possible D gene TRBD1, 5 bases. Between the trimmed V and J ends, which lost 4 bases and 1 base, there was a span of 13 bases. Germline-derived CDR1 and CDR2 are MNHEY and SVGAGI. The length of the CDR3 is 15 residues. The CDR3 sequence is CASSLRGGANTEAFF. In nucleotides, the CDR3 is TGTGCCAGCAGTTTGCGCGGGGGAGCGAACACTGAAGCTTTCTTT.

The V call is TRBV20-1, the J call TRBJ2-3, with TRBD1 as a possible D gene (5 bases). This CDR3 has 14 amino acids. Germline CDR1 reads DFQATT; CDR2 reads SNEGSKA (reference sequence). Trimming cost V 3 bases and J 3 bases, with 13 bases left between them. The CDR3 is CSASRVRATDTQYF. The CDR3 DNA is TGCAGTGCTAGTCGGGTCAGGGCAACAGATACGCAGTATTTT.

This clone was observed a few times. CDR3 region: CASSTSTGSRNGELFF. Written as DNA, the CDR3 is TGTGCCAGCAGCACCTCGACAGGGAGTAGGAACGGGGAGCTGTTTTTT. This rearrangement joins TRBV7-9 to TRBJ2-2, with 7 nucleotides matching TRBD1. The CDR3 sequence is 16 residues long. Germline V gene data show CDR1 as SEHNR and CDR2 as FQNEAQ (reference sequence). J was trimmed by 7 bases and V by 5 bases; bases with no gene match: 13.